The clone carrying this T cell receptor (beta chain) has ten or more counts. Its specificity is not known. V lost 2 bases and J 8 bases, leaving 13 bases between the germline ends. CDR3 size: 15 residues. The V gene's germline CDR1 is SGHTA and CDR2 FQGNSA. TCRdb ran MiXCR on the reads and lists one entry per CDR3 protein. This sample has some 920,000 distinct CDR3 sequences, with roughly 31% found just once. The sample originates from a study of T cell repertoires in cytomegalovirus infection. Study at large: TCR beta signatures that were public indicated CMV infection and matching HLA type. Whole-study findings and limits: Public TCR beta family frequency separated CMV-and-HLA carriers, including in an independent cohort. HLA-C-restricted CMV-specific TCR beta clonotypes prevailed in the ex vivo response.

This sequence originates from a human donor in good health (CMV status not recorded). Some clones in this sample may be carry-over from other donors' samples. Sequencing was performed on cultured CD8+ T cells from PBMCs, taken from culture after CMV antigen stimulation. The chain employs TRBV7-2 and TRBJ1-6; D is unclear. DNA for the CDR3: TGTGCCAGCAGCTTAATCGGGAGCGGGGATTCACCCCTCCACTTT. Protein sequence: CASSLIGSGDSPLHF.